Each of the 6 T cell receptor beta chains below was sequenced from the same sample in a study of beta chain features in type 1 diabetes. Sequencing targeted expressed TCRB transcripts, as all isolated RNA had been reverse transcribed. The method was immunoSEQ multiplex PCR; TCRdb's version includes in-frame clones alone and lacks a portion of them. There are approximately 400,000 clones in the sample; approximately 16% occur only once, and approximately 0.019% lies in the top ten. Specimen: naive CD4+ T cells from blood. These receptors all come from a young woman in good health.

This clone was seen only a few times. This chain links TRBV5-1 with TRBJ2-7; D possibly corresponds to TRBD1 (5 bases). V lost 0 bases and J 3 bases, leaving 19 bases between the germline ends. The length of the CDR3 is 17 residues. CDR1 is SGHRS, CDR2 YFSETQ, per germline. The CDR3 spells CASSLGQAPRVYYEQYF. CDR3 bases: TGCGCCAGCAGCTTGGGCCAGGCCCCCAGGGTCTACTACGAGCAGTACTTC.

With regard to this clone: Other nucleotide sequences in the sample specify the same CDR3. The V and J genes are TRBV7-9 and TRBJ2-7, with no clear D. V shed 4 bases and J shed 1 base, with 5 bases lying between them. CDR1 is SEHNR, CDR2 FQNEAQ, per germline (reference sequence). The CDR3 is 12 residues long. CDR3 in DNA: TGTGCCAGCAGCTATAGTTCCTACGAGCAGTACTTC. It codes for CASSYSSYEQYF.

CDR3 amino acids: CASSLRTGQQYEQYF. The CDR3 nucleotides are TGTGCCAGTAGTTTGCGGACAGGCCAACAGTACGAGCAGTACTTC. The gene calls are TRBV19 and TRBJ2-7, with 7 bases fitting TRBD1. Germline loops: CDR1 LNHDA, CDR2 SQIVND (reference sequence). The CDR3 is 15 amino acids. Germline trimming cut 5 bases from V and 4 bases from J; bases unmatched to any gene: 11.

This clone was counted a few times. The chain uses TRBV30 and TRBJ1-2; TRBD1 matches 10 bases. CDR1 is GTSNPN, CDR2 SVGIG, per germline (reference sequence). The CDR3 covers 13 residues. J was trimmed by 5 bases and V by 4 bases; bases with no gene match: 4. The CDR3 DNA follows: TGTGCCTGGATTTGGACAGGGGGATATGGCTACACCTTC. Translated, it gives CAWIWTGGYGYTF.

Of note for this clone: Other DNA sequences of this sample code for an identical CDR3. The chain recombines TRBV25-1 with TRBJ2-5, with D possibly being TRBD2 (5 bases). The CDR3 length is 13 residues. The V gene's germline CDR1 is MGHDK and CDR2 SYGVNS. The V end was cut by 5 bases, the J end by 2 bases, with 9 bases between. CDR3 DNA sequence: TGTGCCAGCAGTTCGTCGGGACAAGAGACCCAGTACTTC. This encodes CASSSSGQETQYF.

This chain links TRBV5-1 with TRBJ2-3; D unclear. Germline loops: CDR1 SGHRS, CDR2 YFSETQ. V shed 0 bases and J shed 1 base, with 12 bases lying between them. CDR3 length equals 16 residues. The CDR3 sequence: CASSLVRGFGTDTQYF. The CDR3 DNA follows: TGCGCCAGCAGCTTGGTTCGAGGTTTTGGCACAGATACGCAGTATTTT.